Following are 25 T cell receptor beta chains from one sample sequenced in a study of T cell responses to AZD1222 COVID-19 vaccine. Produced via immunoSEQ multiplex PCR; TCRdb's table is partial and in-frame only. The sample has roughly 130,000 clones; roughly 86% are singletons. This sample comprised peripheral blood, obtained on day 0 of AZD1222 vaccination. The receptors stem from an adult in good health.

The rearrangement links TRBV7-9 to TRBJ1-4; TRBD1 might be the D (5 bases). Trimming pared 2 bases from V and 8 bases from J, leaving 24 bases between. CDR1 SEHNR and CDR2 FQNEAQ come from the germline V gene (reference sequence). The CDR3 sequence is 18 residues long. The CDR3 loop is CASSLLYVGTLTREKLFF. CDR3 in DNA: TGTGCCAGCAGCTTATTATACGTGGGGACCCTAACCAGGGAAAAACTGTTTTTT. The full variable domain, rest sourced from reference TRBV7-9 and TRBJ1-4, is DTGVSQNPRHKITKRGQNVTFRCDPISEHNRLYWYRQTLGQGPEFLTYFQNEAQLEKSRLLSDRFSAERPKGSFSTLEIQRTEQGDSAMYLCASSLLYVGTLTREKLFFGSGTQLSVL.

V usage is TRBV7-3 and J usage is TRBJ2-1; 13 positions match TRBD2. Germline V gene lookup returns CDR1 SGHTA and CDR2 FQGTGA. The CDR3 length is 16 residues. The ends lost 5 bases at V and 5 bases at J; junction bases unmatched: 6. The CDR3 spells CASSPTSGRSHNEQFF. The CDR3 DNA follows: TGTGCCAGCAGCCCGACTAGCGGGAGGTCCCACAATGAGCAGTTCTTC. Supplemented by reference TRBV7-3 and TRBJ2-1, the full variable domain reads GAGVSQTPSNKVTEKGKYVELRCDPISGHTALYWYRQSLGQGPEFLIYFQGTGAADDSGLPNDRFFAVRPEGSVSTLKIQRTERGDSAVYLCASSPTSGRSHNEQFFGPGTRLTVL.

Written as DNA, the CDR3 is TGTGCCAGCAGCTTAATAGGGGGAGGTACTGAAGCTTTCTTT. Translating gives CASSLIGGGTEAFF. The rearrangement links TRBV7-8 to TRBJ1-1; D might be TRBD1 (6 bases). V gave up 2 bases and J gave up 5 bases, with 12 bases separating them. The CDR3 loop spans 14 amino acids. Germline V gene sequence: CDR1 SGHVS, CDR2 FQNEAQ.

The chain employs TRBV6-1 and TRBJ1-5, with D maybe TRBD1 (6 bases). The germline V gene has CDR1 MNHNS and CDR2 SASEGT. With 3 bases removed from V and 0 bases from J, the gap between germline ends came to 15 bases. The CDR3 has 17 amino acids. The CDR3 DNA reads TGTGCCAGCAGTGACCCGACAGGAGAATATAGCAATCAGCCCCAGCATTTT. Its translation is CASSDPTGEYSNQPQHF.

V and J are TRBV7-3 and TRBJ2-2, with 10 bases that match TRBD2. The CDR3 consists of 15 residues. Germline CDR1 and CDR2: SGHTA and FQGTGA. Losses at the gene ends were 4 bases for V and 1 base for J; bases not matched to a gene: 0. In DNA form, the CDR3 reads TGTGCCAGCAGCTCTAGCGGGAGGAACACCGGGGAGCTGTTTTTT. This gives the protein CASSSSGRNTGELFF.

The rearrangement uses TRBV7-2 and TRBJ1-2, with D unclear. The CDR3 has 16 amino acids. The V gene's germline CDR1 is SGHTA and CDR2 FQGNSA. Trimming left V 0 bases short and J 5 bases short, with 16 bases between. The CDR3 loop is CASSLAPSRSEYGYTF. The CDR3 region has the DNA TGTGCCAGCAGCTTAGCCCCGAGCAGGTCGGAATATGGCTACACCTTC.

This chain joins TRBV12-3 or TRBV12-4 and TRBJ1-2; unclear D gene. This CDR3 region has 11 residues. Trimming cost V 6 bases and J 7 bases, with 9 bases left between them. CDR3 in amino acids: CASSPGVGYTF. The CDR3 DNA sequence: TGTGCCAGCAGCCCTGGCGTTGGCTACACCTTC.

The rearrangement joins TRBV7-3 to TRBJ1-1; D remains unclear. The germline CDR1 and CDR2 sequences are SGHTA and FQGTGA. The CDR3 is 13 amino acids. V gave up 1 base and J gave up 4 bases, with 7 bases separating them. CDR3 sequence: CASSLIYGTEAFF. As DNA, the CDR3 is TGTGCCAGCAGCTTAATCTATGGCACTGAAGCTTTCTTT.

The gene calls are TRBV25-1 and TRBJ1-1, with D maybe TRBD1 (6 bases). The ends were cut back, 1 base at V and 3 bases at J, with 12 bases in the middle. The germline V gene has CDR1 MGHDK and CDR2 SYGVNS. The CDR3 consists of 15 residues. CDR3 sequence (DNA): TGTGCCAGCAGTGAATCGGGCAGGGGTTACACTGAAGCTTTCTTT. It translates to CASSESGRGYTEAFF.

The chain joins TRBV7-9 to TRBJ1-6; D is undetermined. The V end was cut by 1 base, the J end by 9 bases, with 7 bases between. This CDR3 is built from 13 residues. Germline V CDR1 and CDR2: SEHNR, FQNEAQ (reference sequence). CDR3 in DNA: TGTGCCAGCAGCTTAGACCTGGTTTCACCCCTCCACTTT. This codes for CASSLDLVSPLHF.

This clone has only one observation. Other DNA sequences in this sample translate to the same CDR3. The chain employs TRBV7-3 and TRBJ2-1, with a tentative D call TRBD2 (6 bases). Germline lookup yields CDR1 SGHTA and CDR2 FQGTGA. Trimming stripped 8 bases from V and 5 bases from J, with 10 bases between. The CDR3 totals 12 residues. The CDR3, as DNA: TGTGCCAGCGGAGGGCAAAACAATGAGCAGTTCTTC. Its protein product is CASGGQNNEQFF. The variable domain in full, completed from reference TRBV7-3 and TRBJ2-1, reads GAGVSQTPSNKVTEKGKYVELRCDPISGHTALYWYRQSLGQGPEFLIYFQGTGAADDSGLPNDRFFAVRPEGSVSTLKIQRTERGDSAVYLCASGGQNNEQFFGPGTRLTVL.

The V gene is TRBV10-2, the J gene TRBJ1-5, with a tentative D call TRBD1 (6 bases). V was shortened by 5 bases and J by 5 bases, with 10 bases between the two germline ends. This CDR3 has 13 residues. Germline-derived CDR1 and CDR2 are WSHSY and SAAADI. The CDR3 DNA reads as TGCGCCAGCAGTACAGGGTTAGATCAGCCCCAGCATTTT. Its translation is CASSTGLDQPQHF.

This chain joins TRBV6-2 or TRBV6-3 and TRBJ2-5, with 12 bases identical to TRBD2. The CDR3 consists of 15 residues. Looked up from germline, CDR1 is MNHEY and CDR2 is SVGEGT. Trimming cost V 4 bases and J 3 bases; bases outside gene matches: 3. The CDR3 spells CASSSLAGGEETQYF. The CDR3 DNA reads as TGTGCCAGCAGTTCCCTAGCGGGGGGGGAAGAGACCCAGTACTTC.

The gene calls are TRBV5-6 and TRBJ1-2; no firm D call. Germline CDR1 reads SGHDT; CDR2 reads YYEEEE. This CDR3 has 14 amino acids. Trimming took off 4 bases at V and 3 bases at J, with 13 bases between the two ends. The CDR3 sequence is CASSATTADYGYTF. The CDR3 DNA is TGTGCCAGCAGCGCCACGACCGCTGACTATGGCTACACCTTC. The whole variable domain, filled in from reference TRBV5-6 and TRBJ1-2, reads DAGVTQSPTHLIKTRGQQVTLRCSPKSGHDTVSWYQQALGQGPQFIFQYYEEEERQRGNFPDRFSGHQFPNYSSELNVNALLLGDSALYLCASSATTADYGYTFGSGTRLTVV.

The chain carries TRBV27 and TRBJ2-2; TRBD1 matches at 11 bases. Germline CDR1 and CDR2: MNHEY and SMNVEV (reference sequence). The CDR3 contains 16 residues. J gave up 4 bases and V 6 bases, and 7 bases lay outside the gene matches. This CDR3 is CASRLGQGASTGELFF. CDR3 bases: TGTGCCAGCAGATTAGGACAGGGGGCGTCCACCGGGGAGCTGTTTTTT.

The rearrangement joins TRBV6-5 to TRBJ1-3; D unclear. This CDR3 has 13 amino acids. The germline V gene has CDR1 MNHEY and CDR2 SVGAGI. V lost 8 bases and J 2 bases, leaving 10 bases between the germline ends. For the CDR3, the DNA is TGTGCCAGCGGCGAGAGCACTGGAAACACCATATATTTT. The encoded protein is CASGESTGNTIYF.

The chain uses TRBV3-1 (or the pseudogene TRBV3-2) and TRBJ1-2, with TRBD1 as a possible D gene (6 bases). The CDR3 sequence is 17 residues long. Trimming pared 2 bases from V and 5 bases from J, leaving 21 bases between. The germline V gene encodes CDR1 LGHDT and CDR2 YNNKEL (reference sequence). The CDR3 DNA reads TGTGCCAGCAGCCAAATCAGGGGAACAGGGAAGTTTTATGGCTACACCTTC. Translated: CASSQIRGTGKFYGYTF.

The chain links TRBV29-1 to TRBJ2-5; possibly TRBD2 for D (5 bases). Trimming took off 7 bases at V and 3 bases at J, with 6 bases between the two ends. The CDR3 spans 10 residues. The germline gives CDR1 SQVTM, CDR2 ANQGSEA. The CDR3 loop is CSGGEETQYF. Here the CDR3 DNA reads TGCAGCGGGGGAGAAGAGACCCAGTACTTC.

The chain links TRBV29-1 to TRBJ1-3; 8 bases line up with TRBD1. V lost 5 bases, J lost 1 base, and 4 bases stayed unmatched. Germline CDR1 SQVTM, CDR2 ANQGSEA. CDR3 length: 14 residues. CDR3 coding DNA: TGCAGCGTTAGACAGGGGTCGTCTGGAAACACCATATATTTT. Encoded protein: CSVRQGSSGNTIYF.

This clone has just one count. CDR3 bases: TGTGCCAGCAGTTCACTTCCGGGGGGGGTGGTTGGTCAGCCCCAGCATTTT. Protein sequence: CASSSLPGGVVGQPQHF. V and J are TRBV27 and TRBJ1-5; D is perhaps TRBD1 (5 bases). Germline-derived CDR1 and CDR2 are MNHEY and SMNVEV (reference sequence). This CDR3 has 17 residues. Trimming shortened V by 4 bases and J by 6 bases, and 22 bases separated the two germline ends.

This clone was recorded only once. The chain links TRBV21-1 to TRBJ2-1; the listed D gene, TRBD1, was not tested against the DNA. TRBV21-1 is a known pseudogene. The CDR3 spans 16 residues. CDR3 region: CASSSKRGPRGNEQFF. CDR3 DNA sequence: TGTGCCAGTAGCTCAAAGAGGGGGCCCCGGGGGAATGAGCAGTTCTTC.

The rearrangement links TRBV6-2 or TRBV6-3 to TRBJ2-5; D is unresolved. The germline V gene has CDR1 MNHEY and CDR2 SVGEGT. The CDR3 length is 11 residues. The germline V and J ends were trimmed by 6 bases and 8 bases, with 10 bases remaining between them. CDR3: CASSPARTQYF. The DNA of the CDR3 is TGTGCCAGCAGCCCAGCCCGAACCCAGTACTTC.

The rearrangement links TRBV6-5 to TRBJ2-1; perhaps TRBD1 as D (5 bases). The germline V gene encodes CDR1 MNHEY and CDR2 SVGAGI. V lost 5 bases and J lost 2, with 10 bases in between. The CDR3 covers 14 residues. Here the CDR3 DNA reads TGTGCCAGCAGTCAGGGTTATCCCTACAATGAGCAGTTCTTC. Protein sequence: CASSQGYPYNEQFF.

The sample holds one count of this clone. The V gene is TRBV7-2, the J gene TRBJ1-5; D is unresolved. The CDR3 has 13 residues. Germline V CDR1 and CDR2: SGHTA, FQGNSA. The V end lost 1 base, the J end lost 9 bases, and 10 bases lay between the germline ends. The CDR3 region has the DNA TGTGCCAGCAGCTTAGTCGTGGATGCGCCCCAGCATTTT. Amino acids: CASSLVVDAPQHF.

The chain is built from TRBV3-1 (or the pseudogene TRBV3-2) and TRBJ1-2, with 7 bases identical to TRBD1. Germline CDR1 LGHDT, CDR2 YNNKEL (reference sequence). The junction had 3 bases not matched to a gene; V was cut back by 0 bases and J by 5 bases. This CDR3 comprises 14 residues. The CDR3 bases are TGTGCCAGCAGCCAAGAAGGGACAGCATATGGCTACACCTTC. Its translation is CASSQEGTAYGYTF.